Sequencing of this T cell receptor beta chain was carried out in a study of CD8 T cells in Susac syndrome (dated by TCRdb to about 2019). A note on the overall study: Whether CD8+ T cell activation and differentiation in Susac syndrome was antigen driven was tested using repertoire sequencing.

RNA was extracted using the RNeasy kit, and about 0.45 to 1 microgram was reverse transcribed with random hexamers. TCR beta CDR3 regions were amplified with the immunoSEQ multiplex PCR assay covering 54 Vbeta and 13 Jbeta segments. To correct PCR amplification bias, a synthetic template baseline was used for both primer optimization and computational correction. The published analysis was carried out like this. Reads were assigned to V, D and J genes according to IMGT and analyzed in immunoSEQ Analyzer, with only productive sequences retained. To calculate clonality, Shannon entropy was normalized by log2 of the number of productive unique sequences and then subtracted from one. Public and private clones were assessed among the 100 most prevalent clones of each patient and control. Susac-specific clones were defined as absent from healthy and MS cohorts, 1052 published viral clones and other ImmuneACCESS disease sequences. The public sequencing data were trimmed at Q25 with fastp and processed into clonotypes with MiXCR by TCRdb, which kept only in-frame beta chains. Here each entry gathers all rows of one CDR3 protein and keeps the most common genes and DNA. The V and J calls and clone size come from TCRdb's table, not from the authors' own analysis. Present in this sample are 200,000 to 250,000 distinct CDR3 sequences, approximately 92% of which were seen just once. The ten largest make up about 0.071% of the sample.

As regards this clonotype: Its antigen remains undetermined. Base qualities were left out, and no much larger clone turns up one base away.

Paper-wide results and their limitations: The study acknowledged that relatively few individuals were included in the TCR sequencing and HLA analysis.

Peripheral blood CD8+ and CD4+ T cells from healthy donors, Susac syndrome patients and multiple sclerosis patients were profiled by high-throughput TCR beta sequencing. The multiple sclerosis controls were treatment-naive patients who had stable or active relapsing-remitting disease and met the revised McDonald criteria. CD8+ TEMRA cells were enriched by FACS, while bulk CD8+ and CD4+ T cells were purified by magnetic negative isolation. Blood was drawn into EDTA tubes, processed within 24 hours, and PBMCs were isolated by density gradient centrifugation. PBMCs intended for TCR sequencing were cryopreserved in liquid nitrogen and thawed later in a water bath at 37 degrees C. The sorted or isolated CD4+, CD8+ and CD8+ TEMRA cells reached a purity of at least 90%. The germline V gene sets CDR1 to SGHRS and CDR2 to YFSETQ. Cut back by 8 bases and 0 bases, the V and J ends lie 12 bases apart. The CDR3, from cysteine to phenylalanine, totals 14 residues. Solely the CDR3 DNA is kept, with 42 bases framed from the first base.

The rearranged segments are TRBV5-1 and TRBJ2-1; TRBD2 is possibly the D segment (6 matching bases). This TCR came from a human donor with multiple sclerosis. The sample was CD4+ T cells from PBMCs. The CDR3 region reads CASGGATSYNEQFF. The DNA sequence is TGCGCCAGTGGCGGGGCGACCTCCTACAATGAGCAGTTCTTC.